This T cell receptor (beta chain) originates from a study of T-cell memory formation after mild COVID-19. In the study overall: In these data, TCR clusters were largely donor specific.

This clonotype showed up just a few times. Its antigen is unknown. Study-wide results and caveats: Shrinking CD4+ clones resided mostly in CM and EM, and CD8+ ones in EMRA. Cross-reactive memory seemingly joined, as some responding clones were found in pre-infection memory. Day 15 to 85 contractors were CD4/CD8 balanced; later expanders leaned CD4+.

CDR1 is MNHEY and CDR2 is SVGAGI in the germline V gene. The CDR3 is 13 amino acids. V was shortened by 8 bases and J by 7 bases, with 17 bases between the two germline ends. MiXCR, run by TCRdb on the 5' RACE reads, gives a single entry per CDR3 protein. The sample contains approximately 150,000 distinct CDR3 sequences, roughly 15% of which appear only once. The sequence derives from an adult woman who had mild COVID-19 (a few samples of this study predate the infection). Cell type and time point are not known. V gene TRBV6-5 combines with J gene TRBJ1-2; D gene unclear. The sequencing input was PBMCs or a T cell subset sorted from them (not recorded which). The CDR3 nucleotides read TGTGCCAGCGGTGGTTTACCCCCTGTTGGCTACACCTTC. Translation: CASGGLPPVGYTF.